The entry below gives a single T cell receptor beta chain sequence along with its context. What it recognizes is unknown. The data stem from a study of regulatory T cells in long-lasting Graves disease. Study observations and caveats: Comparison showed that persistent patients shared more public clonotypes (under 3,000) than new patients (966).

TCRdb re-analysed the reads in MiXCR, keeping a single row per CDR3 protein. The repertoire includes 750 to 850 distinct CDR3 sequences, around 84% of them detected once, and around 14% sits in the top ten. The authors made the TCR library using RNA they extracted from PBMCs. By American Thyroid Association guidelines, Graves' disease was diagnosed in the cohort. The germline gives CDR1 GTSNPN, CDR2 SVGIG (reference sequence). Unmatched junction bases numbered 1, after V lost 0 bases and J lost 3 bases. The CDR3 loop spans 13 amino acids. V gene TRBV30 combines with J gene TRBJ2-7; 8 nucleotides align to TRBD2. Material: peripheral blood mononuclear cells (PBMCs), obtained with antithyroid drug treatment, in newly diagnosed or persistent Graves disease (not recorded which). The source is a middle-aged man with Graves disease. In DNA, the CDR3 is TGTGCCTGGAGTGTGGGACTAGACTACGAGCAGTACTTC. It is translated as CAWSVGLDYEQYF.